Listed below are T cell receptor beta chains from one sample, sequenced in a study of OX40 agonist ivuxolimab in advanced cancers. This table comes from immunoSEQ multiplex PCR, and its TCRdb copy is limited to in-frame clones, with some not included. This sample has fewer than 85,000 clones, with roughly 84% found just once. The sequenced sample was CD4+ or CD8+ T cells sorted from blood, obtained in a trial of the OX40 agonist ivuxolimab. The receptors stem from an adult with an advanced solid tumor such as melanoma, head and neck, liver or kidney cancer. CDR3s include the opening cysteine and the closing phenylalanine or tryptophan. The order of the fields is clone size, J gene, D gene, V gene, CDR3 DNA, CDR3 protein. The D gene is left open where the match is weak. Clone size is given for some rows only: seen once, a few or many times, or a class if the clone is expanded.

NA,TRBJ1-5,NA,TRBV6-5,TGTGCCAGCAGATTAGGACAGTCATGGGGTCAGCCCCAGCATTTT,CASRLGQSWGQPQHF
NA,TRBJ2-7,TRBD2,TRBV7-9,TGTGCCAGCAGCTGGGGGGGAGGTCCCGGGTTCGAGCAGTACTTC,CASSWGGGPGFEQYF
few,TRBJ1-3,TRBD1,TRBV28,TGTGCCAGCAGTTACAGGGGGCGGGGAAACACCATATATTTT,CASSYRGRGNTIYF
NA,TRBJ1-5,TRBD1,TRBV28,TGTGCCAGCACAGGGGGCTTCAATCAGCCCCAGCATTTT,CASTGGFNQPQHF
NA,TRBJ2-7,NA,TRBV5-6,TGTGCCAGCAGCTTTAGGGGGCGGGGCGAGCAGTACTTC,CASSFRGRGEQYF
NA,TRBJ2-2,TRBD2,TRBV7-2,TGTGCCAGCAGCTCCCTGACTAGCGGGGGCCCCCGGAGCGGGGAGCTGTTTTTT,CASSSLTSGGPRSGELFF
NA,TRBJ2-7,TRBD2,TRBV2,TGTGCCAGCAGCGAACCTCTGGGAGGGAAAGACGAGCAGTACTTC,CASSEPLGGKDEQYF
NA,TRBJ2-3,NA,TRBV11-2,TGTGCCAGCAGCTTTTCTCCAACACCTTTCACAGATACGCAGTATTTT,CASSFSPTPFTDTQYF
NA,TRBJ1-2,NA,TRBV6-6,TGTGCCAGCACCGCTTCGAGTTCTAACTATGGCTACACCTTC,CASTASSSNYGYTF
NA,TRBJ1-1,NA,TRBV5-5,TGTGCCAGCAGCTTGGGCGTCGCGAACACTGAAGCTTTCTTT,CASSLGVANTEAFF
NA,TRBJ1-1,NA,TRBV27,TGTGCCAGCAAATTCACAGGGTGGAACACTGAAGCTTTCTTT,CASKFTGWNTEAFF
NA,TRBJ1-5,NA,TRBV30,TGTGCCTGGAGTGAGGATGGGGATCAGCCCCAGCATTTT,CAWSEDGDQPQHF
NA,TRBJ2-3,TRBD2,TRBV4-3,TGCGCCAGCAGCCAAGATAGGCTAGCGGGGGGTAACACAGATACGCAGTATTTT,CASSQDRLAGGNTDTQYF
few,TRBJ1-1,TRBD1,TRBV9,TGTGCCAGCAGCGCCGGACAGGGAGACACTGAAGCTTTCTTT,CASSAGQGDTEAFF
NA,TRBJ2-7,NA,TRBV30,TGTGCCTGGAGCGGCGTAGGGCCCACCTACGAGCAGTACTTC,CAWSGVGPTYEQYF
NA,TRBJ1-3,NA,TRBV7-9,TGTGCCAGCAGCTTAGGACAGGGAAACACCATATATTTT,CASSLGQGNTIYF
NA,TRBJ2-2,NA,TRBV5-6,TGTGCCAGCAGCTTCACGTGGACCGCAAGTCGCACCGGGGAGCTGTTTTTT,CASSFTWTASRTGELFF
NA,TRBJ1-1,NA,TRBV19,TGTGCCAGTAGTACACTCACTGGGGGCACTGAAGCTTTCTTT,CASSTLTGGTEAFF
NA,TRBJ1-1,NA,TRBV5-6,TGTGCCAGCAGCGTCACAGGGTGGTCAACTGAAGCTTTCTTT,CASSVTGWSTEAFF
once,TRBJ1-2,NA,TRBV5-5,TGTGCCAGCAGCTTGGGCGACTATGGCTACACCTTC,CASSLGDYGYTF
NA,TRBJ2-1,TRBD1,TRBV27,TGTGCCAGCAGATATGGACAGGGTGGCTACAATGAGCAGTTCTTC,CASRYGQGGYNEQFF
once,TRBJ1-2,NA,TRBV2,TGTGCCAGCAGTGAAGCCGGGCTCCTCCAATATGGCTACACCTTC,CASSEAGLLQYGYTF
NA,TRBJ2-7,TRBD1,TRBV30,TGTGCCTGCAAAAAGGGGACAGGGGCCGAGCAGTACTTC,CACKKGTGAEQYF
NA,TRBJ2-7,NA,TRBV4-1,TGCGCCAGCAGCCCCAGAGCAGGGGGGTCCTACGAGCAGTACTTC,CASSPRAGGSYEQYF